These 25 T cell receptor beta chains share one sample of origin, sequenced in a study of shared clonotypes between healthy human individuals. TCRdb's table, derived via immunoSEQ multiplex PCR, lists solely in-frame clones and lacks some. Among approximately 1,500,000 clones listed, roughly 96% were seen once. The sequenced sample consisted of naive CD4+ T cells sorted from blood. Specified subset: CD45RA+ positively selected. The receptors derive from a man in his thirties or forties in good health.

The chain's CDR3 is CAANPTGSYNEQFF. The CDR3 region has the DNA TGTGCCGCTAACCCTACAGGCTCCTACAATGAGCAGTTCTTC. The gene calls are TRBV10-3 and TRBJ2-1; D might be TRBD1 (5 bases). Trimming stripped 11 bases from V and 0 bases from J, with 14 bases between. The CDR3 runs 14 residues. From germline, CDR1 is ENHRY and CDR2 SYGVKD.

The rearrangement uses TRBV5-1 and TRBJ2-5; D is undetermined. Trimming took 2 bases from V and 0 from J, leaving 5 bases between them. The CDR3 has 13 amino acids. CDR1 is SGHRS and CDR2 is YFSETQ in the germline V gene. The CDR3 DNA reads TGCGCCAGCAGCTTACAGAACCAAGAGACCCAGTACTTC. It codes for CASSLQNQETQYF.

The chain employs TRBV11-2 and TRBJ2-7; TRBD2 agrees at 9 bases. Looked up from germline, CDR1 is SGHAT and CDR2 is FQNNGV. The ends lost 5 bases at V and 1 base at J; junction bases unmatched: 12. The length of the CDR3 is 17 residues. The DNA of the CDR3 is TGTGCCAGCAGCCCGACCGTGGTAGCGGGAGTATCCTACGAGCAGTACTTC. It codes for CASSPTVVAGVSYEQYF.

With respect to this clone: This same CDR3 is encoded by further DNA sequences in the sample. The chain recombines TRBV4-3 with TRBJ2-7; the D gene could be TRBD1 or TRBD2 (5 bases each). The V gene lost 4 bases and the J gene lost 2 bases, with 15 bases spanning the gap. CDR1 and CDR2 (germline): LGHNA, YSLEER. There are 15 residues in the CDR3. The DNA for the CDR3 is TGCGCCAGCAGCCGGGCCGGGACGGGGACCTACGAGCAGTACTTC. Translation: CASSRAGTGTYEQYF.

Details on this clone: At the DNA level, this CDR3 is encoded by other sequences in the same sample as well. The rearrangement uses TRBV18 and TRBJ1-3; 7 bases line up with TRBD1. Trimming removed 6 bases from V and 0 bases from J; junction bases left unmatched: 8. The germline gives CDR1 KGHSH, CDR2 LQKENI. The CDR3 has 16 residues. CDR3 sequence (DNA): TGTGCCAGCTCTACAGGGGATAAGATCTCTGGAAACACCATATATTTT. Its protein product is CASSTGDKISGNTIYF. The variable domain in full, completed from reference TRBV18 and TRBJ1-3, reads NAGVMQNPRHLVRRRGQEARLRCSPMKGHSHVYWYRQLPEEGLKFMVYLQKENIIDESGMPKERFSAEFPKEGPSILRIQQVVRGDSAAYFCASSTGDKISGNTIYFGEGSWLTVV.

This clone was seen just once. J is TRBJ2-5 and V is TRBV5-4, with TRBD2 matching 14 bases. The CDR3 spans 19 residues. The trim removed 0 bases at V and 5 bases at J, leaving 12 bases unmatched. In germline, CDR1 is SGHNT, CDR2 YYREEE (reference sequence). DNA of the CDR3: TGTGCCAGCAGCTTGGTCAGACTAGCGGGAGGGCCGAAATTGGAGACCCAGTACTTC. Amino acids: CASSLVRLAGGPKLETQYF.

This chain uses TRBV7-8 with TRBJ2-2; possible D gene TRBD2, 6 bases. The germline V and J ends were trimmed by 3 bases and 8 bases, with 10 bases remaining between them. Germline V gene data show CDR1 as SGHVS and CDR2 as FQNEAQ. The CDR3 is 13 amino acids. The CDR3 nucleotides read TGTGCCAGCAGCTTCCGGGAGACTGGGGAGCTGTTTTTT. Protein product: CASSFRETGELFF. Variable domain in full (rest from reference TRBV7-8 and TRBJ2-2): GAGVSQSPRYKVAKRGQDVALRCDPISGHVSLFWYQQALGQGPEFLTYFQNEAQLDKSGLPSDRFFAERPEGSVSTLKIQRTQQEDSAVYLCASSFRETGELFFGEGSRLTVL.

The rearrangement links TRBV28 to TRBJ2-7; 10 nucleotides line up with TRBD1. V trimming: 0 bases; J trimming: 6 bases; junction bases outside the gene matches: 2. This CDR3 region has 14 residues. CDR1 MDHEN and CDR2 SYDVKM come from the germline V gene. CDR3 DNA: TGTGCCAGCAGTTTATGGACAGGGGGCTTCGAGCAGTACTTC. Translated: CASSLWTGGFEQYF.

The chain recombines TRBV7-6 with TRBJ2-1, with D maybe TRBD2 (6 bases). CDR1 and CDR2 (germline): SGHVS, FNYEAQ. Trimming took 5 bases from V and 2 from J, leaving 10 bases between them. The CDR3 runs 14 residues. CDR3 coding DNA: TGTGCCAGCAGCGTGGCGGGACCCTACAATGAGCAGTTCTTC. Protein sequence: CASSVAGPYNEQFF.

This rearrangement joins TRBV5-1 to TRBJ1-2; the match to TRBD1 covers 8 bases. V trimming: 0 bases; J trimming: 8 bases; junction bases outside the gene matches: 9. The CDR3 has 15 residues. From germline, CDR1 is SGHRS and CDR2 YFSETQ. In DNA form, the CDR3 reads TGCGCCAGCAGCTTGGGAGACAGGGGAACGGGAGGCTACACCTTC. Translated: CASSLGDRGTGGYTF.

This chain uses TRBV11-2 with TRBJ1-3, with 8 bases that match TRBD1. This CDR3 has 17 amino acids. The V segment lost 0 bases and the J segment 4 bases; nucleotides outside the gene matches: 8. Germline V CDR1 and CDR2: SGHAT, FQNNGV. CDR3 residues: CASSLDPGQAIGNTIYF. In DNA, the CDR3 is TGTGCCAGCAGCTTAGACCCGGGACAGGCCATCGGAAACACCATATATTTT.

The chain is built from TRBV29-1 and TRBJ2-2, with TRBD2 matching 7 bases. J was trimmed by 5 bases and V by 6 bases; bases with no gene match: 9. The CDR3 is made up of 14 amino acids. Germline CDR1 SQVTM, CDR2 ANQGSEA. DNA of the CDR3: TGCAGCGTCTTAATTTCGGGGGGAACCGGGGAGCTGTTTTTT. It is translated as CSVLISGGTGELFF.

As for this clone: Other DNA sequences in the sample encode the same CDR3. The rearrangement links TRBV20-1 to TRBJ2-1; D remains unclear. The germline V and J ends were trimmed by 2 bases and 7 bases, with 6 bases remaining between them. The CDR3 extends over 11 amino acids. Looked up from germline, CDR1 is DFQATT and CDR2 is SNEGSKA (reference sequence). CDR3 sequence (DNA): TGCAGTGCTAGATATGGGAATGAGCAGTTCTTC. Translated, it gives CSARYGNEQFF.

J is TRBJ2-2 and V is TRBV12-5; D is unclear. Trimming took 4 bases from V and 7 from J, leaving 10 bases between them. Germline V lookup: CDR1 LGHNT, CDR2 FRNRAP. The CDR3 sequence is 13 residues long. As DNA, the CDR3 is TGTGCTAGTGGTTCTGGGCCTTTCGGGGAGCTGTTTTTT. It is translated as CASGSGPFGELFF.

V and J are TRBV5-4 and TRBJ1-2, with D maybe TRBD1 (5 bases). The CDR3 extends over 16 amino acids. The ends were cut back, 0 bases at V and 1 base at J, with 13 bases in the middle. Per germline, CDR1 SGHNT and CDR2 YYREEE (reference sequence). The CDR3 is CASSLEWGMGNYGYTF. The CDR3, as DNA: TGTGCCAGCAGCTTGGAATGGGGGATGGGTAACTATGGCTACACCTTC. Drawing the rest from reference TRBV5-4 and TRBJ1-2, the complete variable domain is ETGVTQSPTHLIKTRGQQVTLRCSSQSGHNTVSWYQQALGQGPQFIFQYYREEENGRGNFPPRFSGLQFPNYSSELNVNALELDDSALYLCASSLEWGMGNYGYTFGSGTRLTVV.

This rearrangement joins TRBV6-5 to TRBJ2-1; 7 nucleotides agree with TRBD2. The CDR3 runs 16 residues. The germline CDR1 and CDR2 sequences are MNHEY and SVGAGI. Germline trimming cut 0 bases from V and 5 bases from J; bases unmatched to any gene: 7. The CDR3 DNA reads TGTGCCAGCAGTTACTCCCCCGCTAGCGGCCACAATGAGCAGTTCTTC. Translated, it gives CASSYSPASGHNEQFF.

This clone was observed a single time. The rearrangement uses TRBV18 and TRBJ1-2; 9 bases are a match to TRBD1. Germline lookup yields CDR1 KGHSH and CDR2 LQKENI. J gave up 8 bases and V 0 bases, and 10 bases lay outside the gene matches. There are 16 residues in the CDR3. Written as DNA, the CDR3 is TGTGCCAGCTCACCACCGGGTGCGGACAGGGGAGCCGGCTACACCTTC. Translated: CASSPPGADRGAGYTF.

The chain uses TRBV4-3 and TRBJ2-1; the D call may be TRBD1 or TRBD2 (5 bases each). This CDR3 has 16 amino acids. V lost 4 bases, J lost 7 bases, and 20 bases lay in between. From germline, CDR1 is LGHNA and CDR2 YSLEER. The CDR3 loop reads CASSRGNPGPRNEQFF. In DNA form, the CDR3 reads TGCGCCAGCAGCCGGGGAAACCCGGGACCGAGGAATGAGCAGTTCTTC.

This sequence joins TRBV2 and TRBJ1-2; possible D gene TRBD1, 6 bases. V was trimmed by 6 bases and J by 4 bases, leaving 12 bases between them. CDR1 SNHLY and CDR2 FYNNEI come from the germline V gene. The CDR3 runs to 13 residues. In DNA, the CDR3 is TGTGCCAGCAGCCCGGACAGAATCTATGGCTACACCTTC. Its translation is CASSPDRIYGYTF.

The chain is built from TRBV2 and TRBJ2-2; the match to TRBD1 covers 8 bases. J was trimmed by 1 base and V by 6 bases; bases with no gene match: 4. CDR3 length equals 15 residues. Per the germline V gene, CDR1 is SNHLY and CDR2 is FYNNEI. As DNA, the CDR3 is TGTGCCAGCAGGGGCAGGGGGCGGAACACCGGGGAGCTGTTTTTT. Its protein is CASRGRGRNTGELFF.

The rearrangement uses TRBV2 and TRBJ2-7; 8 positions agree with TRBD1. The germline V gene encodes CDR1 SNHLY and CDR2 FYNNEI. The J segment lost 4 bases and the V segment lost 6 bases, leaving 8 bases of the junction unmatched. The CDR3 totals 14 residues. Written as DNA, the CDR3 is TGTGCCAGCAGCAGACAGGGGACGGCGTACGAGCAGTACTTC. Translating it yields CASSRQGTAYEQYF.

The genes are TRBV7-9 and TRBJ2-7, with 11 positions matching TRBD1. Germline V gene lookup returns CDR1 SEHNR and CDR2 FQNEAQ (reference sequence). This CDR3 comprises 14 residues. V lost 5 bases, J lost 5 bases, and 5 bases stayed unmatched. CDR3 in DNA: TGTGCCAGCAGCCCCGGACAGGGGGCTAACGAGCAGTACTTC. Translated: CASSPGQGANEQYF.

The rearrangement links TRBV9 to TRBJ1-1, with D perhaps matching TRBD1 (6 bases). V lost 4 bases, J lost 3 bases, and 10 bases lay in between. The CDR3 has 13 residues. Germline V lookup: CDR1 SGDLS, CDR2 YYNGEE. CDR3 in amino acids: CASSPRQDTEAFF. CDR3 nucleotides: TGTGCCAGCAGCCCCCGACAGGACACTGAAGCTTTCTTT.

The CDR3 sequence: CASSLTESATNEKLFF. For the CDR3, the DNA is TGTGCCAGCAGCTTAACGGAAAGTGCAACTAATGAAAAACTGTTTTTT. This chain connects TRBV7-3 to TRBJ1-4; D ambiguous. Trimming cost V 0 bases and J 0 bases, with 8 bases left between them. There are 16 residues in the CDR3. Germline-derived CDR1 and CDR2 are SGHTA and FQGTGA.

This chain connects TRBV7-2 to TRBJ1-2; D is unclear. The CDR3 has 13 amino acids. CDR1 and CDR2 (germline): SGHTA, FQGNSA. Trimming shortened V by 0 bases and J by 7 bases, and 9 bases separated the two germline ends. Written as DNA, the CDR3 is TGTGCCAGCAGCTTAGCAGGGTATGGTGGCTACACCTTC. It translates to CASSLAGYGGYTF.